This T cell receptor (beta chain) originates from a study of cytotoxic CD8 clonotypes in ibrutinib-treated CLL. Study-wide background: After a median of about 70 months, about 14 patients stayed remitted and 12 progressed; responses had been partial in about 24 and complete in 2. Average yields of roughly 260,000 productive templates and 75,000 to 95,000 productive rearrangements characterized the samples.

Cryopreserved PBMCs were the source of about 2.2 micrograms of genomic DNA, which went to TCR beta libraries. The V gene's germline CDR1 is SGHAT and CDR2 FQNNGV. Losses at the gene ends were 1 base for V and 3 bases for J; bases not matched to a gene: 10. The CDR3 covers 17 residues. Targeted sequencing depth ranged from 1 in 200,000 to 1 in 1 million T cells. Here immunoSEQ multiplex PCR was the method, and the copy in TCRdb shows in-frame clones only, minus some. The sample consists of roughly 200,000 clones, 70% of them appearing once. The table lists this clone with a count of one. This clonotype originated in a human donor with chronic lymphocytic leukemia. Sequenced here: PBMCs, sampled after 12 months of ibrutinib treatment. The chain recombines TRBV11-2 with TRBJ1-2; 8 positions match TRBD1. The CDR3 region has the DNA TGTGCCAGCAGCTTAGGAGCTGCACAGGGGGATTACTATGGCTACACCTTC. Translation gives CASSLGAAQGDYYGYTF.